The next 10 T cell receptor beta chains were all read from a single sample in a study of regulatory and conventional T cells in RAG deficiency. Measured with immunoSEQ multiplex PCR; TCRdb has only the in-frame clones, and not every one. Among around 30,000 clones, roughly 96% were seen once, and the ten largest hold 0.15% to 0.2%. The sorted conventional CD4+ T cells were CD25-low and CD127-high, with genomic DNA sequenced. These sequences were also reported in another study, on regulatory T cells. That investigation notes: Amplification used 52 TRBV primers and 13 TRBJ primers.

Sequencing was carried out using CD25- CD4+ T cells sorted from blood. Source of these receptors: a human donor in good health.

The chain combines TRBV18 with TRBJ1-6; 8 bases agree with TRBD1. The CDR3 extends over 15 amino acids. J lost 6 bases, V lost 3 bases, and 4 bases had no gene match. From germline, CDR1 is KGHSH and CDR2 LQKENI. The CDR3 bases are TGTGCCAGCTCACCGGTTGGACAGGGTAATTCACCCCTCCACTTT. Translated: CASSPVGQGNSPLHF.

The chain combines TRBV28 with TRBJ1-3; tentatively, D is TRBD1 (5 bases). The germline CDR1 and CDR2 sequences are MDHEN and SYDVKM. V dropped 2 bases and J dropped 4 bases, with 12 bases sitting between them. The CDR3 loop spans 15 amino acids. CDR3 region: CASSLGGQKGNTIYF. In DNA form, the CDR3 reads TGTGCCAGCAGTTTAGGCGGACAAAAGGGAAACACCATATATTTT. Using reference TRBV28 and TRBJ1-3 for the parts outside the CDR3, the full variable domain is DVKVTQSSRYLVKRTGEKVFLECVQDMDHENMFWYRQDPGLGLRLIYFSYDVKMKEKGDIPEGYSVSREKKERFSLILESASTNQTSMYLCASSLGGQKGNTIYFGEGSWLTVV.

The CDR3 protein is CASSQAGVSSYEQYF. The CDR3 region has the DNA TGCGCCAGCAGCCAAGCCGGTGTGAGCTCCTACGAGCAGTACTTC. This rearrangement joins TRBV4-1 to TRBJ2-7, with D hard to call. The germline V gene encodes CDR1 MGHRA and CDR2 YSYEKL. Between the trimmed V and J ends, which lost 1 base and 0 bases, there was a span of 10 bases. The CDR3 is 15 residues long.

The J gene is TRBJ2-3, the V gene TRBV28; TRBD2 is a possible D gene (5 bases). Trimming pared 6 bases from V and 1 base from J, leaving 8 bases between. Germline V gene data show CDR1 as MDHEN and CDR2 as SYDVKM. This CDR3 has 13 residues. This CDR3 reads CASSLGGTDTQYF. The CDR3 DNA is TGTGCCAGCAGCCTCGGGGGCACAGATACGCAGTATTTT.

In nucleotides, the CDR3 is TGTGCCAGCAGCGCAGGGGCTAAGGGCTCCTACGAGCAGTACTTC. Translation gives CASSAGAKGSYEQYF. The gene calls are TRBV9 and TRBJ2-7; D is perhaps TRBD1 (6 bases). Germline values: CDR1 SGDLS, CDR2 YYNGEE. The V end lost 3 bases, the J end lost 0 bases, and 13 bases lay between the germline ends. This CDR3 spans 15 amino acids.

The J gene is TRBJ1-3, the V gene TRBV5-1; D is possibly TRBD1 (6 bases). Germline CDR1 reads SGHRS; CDR2 reads YFSETQ. Trimming took 0 bases from V and 3 from J, leaving 7 bases between them. This CDR3 is 14 amino acids long. In nucleotides, the CDR3 is TGCGCCAGCAGCTTGGGGACAGATGGAAACACCATATATTTT. Protein sequence: CASSLGTDGNTIYF.

V gene TRBV30 combines with J gene TRBJ1-1, with a tentative D call TRBD1 (6 bases). The V gene's germline CDR1 is GTSNPN and CDR2 SVGIG (reference sequence). V lost 4 bases and J lost 2, with 11 bases in between. The CDR3 totals 13 residues. This CDR3 is CAWKPQGNTEAFF. The DNA for the CDR3 is TGTGCCTGGAAGCCACAGGGTAACACTGAAGCTTTCTTT.

V usage is TRBV19 and J usage is TRBJ2-7, with 10 bases aligning to TRBD1. CDR1 and CDR2 (germline): LNHDA, SQIVND (reference sequence). With 7 bases clipped from V and 7 bases from J, the junction kept 10 bases outside the gene matches. The CDR3 contains 14 residues. Here the CDR3 DNA reads TGTGCCAGTAAAGGTGAAGACAGGGGGCGGGAGCAGTACTTC. Translating gives CASKGEDRGREQYF.

CDR3 protein: CASNRPTGLNQPQHF. As DNA, the CDR3 is TGTGCCAGCAACCGACCGACAGGTCTCAATCAGCCCCAGCATTTT. The chain couples TRBV6-1 to TRBJ1-5; a possible D gene is TRBD1 (6 bases). Deletions cut 7 bases from V and 3 bases from J, with 16 bases between. This CDR3 is 15 amino acids long. The germline CDR1 and CDR2 sequences are MNHNS and SASEGT.

There are a few counts of this clone. V and J are TRBV5-4 and TRBJ1-2, with 7 bases matching TRBD1. The germline V gene encodes CDR1 SGHNT and CDR2 YYREEE (reference sequence). The CDR3 sequence is 16 residues long. V lost 7 bases to trimming and J lost 4 bases; unmatched junction nucleotides: 16. CDR3 loop: CASQLGAGQVIYGYTF. CDR3 sequence (DNA): TGTGCCAGCCAATTGGGGGCTGGACAGGTGATCTATGGCTACACCTTC.